This T cell receptor beta chain originates from a study of cytomegalovirus exposure and HLA in healthy donors. With 4 bases removed from V and 7 bases from J, the gap between germline ends came to 18 bases. The CDR3 totals 15 residues. CDR1 is SGHDT and CDR2 is YYEEEE in the germline V gene. Assay used: immunoSEQ multiplex PCR; TCRdb lists only in-frame clones, some missing. The repertoire holds 130,000 or so clones, with over 85% as singletons. The TCR comes from a man younger than 45 in good health and CMV-seronegative. Sequencing used PBMCs. The V and J genes are TRBV5-6 and TRBJ2-4, with D possibly TRBD1 on 6 matching bases. The CDR3 here is CASSPYGTSGNIQYF. The CDR3 coding sequence is TGTGCCAGCAGCCCATACGGGACATCCGGGAACATTCAGTACTTC.